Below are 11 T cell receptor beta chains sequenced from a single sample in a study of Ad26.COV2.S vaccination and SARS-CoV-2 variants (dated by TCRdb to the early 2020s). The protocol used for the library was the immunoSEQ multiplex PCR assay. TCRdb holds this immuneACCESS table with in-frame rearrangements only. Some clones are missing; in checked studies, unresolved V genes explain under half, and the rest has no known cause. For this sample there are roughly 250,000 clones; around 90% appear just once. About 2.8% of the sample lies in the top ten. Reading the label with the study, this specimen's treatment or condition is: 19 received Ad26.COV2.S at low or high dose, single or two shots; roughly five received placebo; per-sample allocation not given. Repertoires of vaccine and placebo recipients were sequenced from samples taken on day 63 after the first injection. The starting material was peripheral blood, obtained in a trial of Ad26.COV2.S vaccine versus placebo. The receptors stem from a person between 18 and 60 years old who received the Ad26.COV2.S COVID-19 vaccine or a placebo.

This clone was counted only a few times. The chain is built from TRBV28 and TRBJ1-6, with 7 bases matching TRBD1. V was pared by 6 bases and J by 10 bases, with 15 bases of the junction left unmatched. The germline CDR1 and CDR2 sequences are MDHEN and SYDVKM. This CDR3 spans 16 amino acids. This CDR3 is CASSPNRGGLNSPLHF. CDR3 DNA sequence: TGTGCCAGCAGCCCAAACAGGGGCGGCCTCAACTCACCCCTCCACTTT.

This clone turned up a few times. The CDR3, as DNA: TGTGCCAGTTCGACGGGGGGCACAGATACGCAGTATTTT. The encoded protein is CASSTGGTDTQYF. V gene TRBV7-3 combines with J gene TRBJ2-3, with a weak D call TRBD2 (6 bases). Germline V gene sequence: CDR1 SGHTA, CDR2 FQGTGA. This CDR3 contains 13 residues. Trimming cost V 9 bases and J 1 base, with 11 bases left between them.

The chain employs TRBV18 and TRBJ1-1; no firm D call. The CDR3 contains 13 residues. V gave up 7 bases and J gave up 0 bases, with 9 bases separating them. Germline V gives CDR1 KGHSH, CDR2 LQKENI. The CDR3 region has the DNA TGTGCCAGCTTCTCCATCATGAACACTGAAGCTTTCTTT. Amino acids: CASFSIMNTEAFF.

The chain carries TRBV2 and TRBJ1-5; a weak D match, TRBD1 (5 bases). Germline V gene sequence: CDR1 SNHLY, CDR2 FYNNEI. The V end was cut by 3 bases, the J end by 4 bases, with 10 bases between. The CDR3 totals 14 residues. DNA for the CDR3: TGTGCCAGCAGTGAGGGGCAGGGAAATCAGCCCCAGCATTTT. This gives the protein CASSEGQGNQPQHF.

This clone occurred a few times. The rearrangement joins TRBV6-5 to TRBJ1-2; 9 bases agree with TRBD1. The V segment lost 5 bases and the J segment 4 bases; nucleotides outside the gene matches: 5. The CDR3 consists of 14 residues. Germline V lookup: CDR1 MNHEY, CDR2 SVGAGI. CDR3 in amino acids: CASSPGQGFYGYTF. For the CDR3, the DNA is TGTGCCAGCAGTCCGGGACAGGGCTTCTATGGCTACACCTTC.

CDR3 nucleotides: TGTGCCAGCAGCTCACGTCGGGAGTACGTC. As protein: CASSSRREYV. V and J are TRBV14 and TRBJ2-7; D is uncertain. Germline V gene sequence: CDR1 SGHDN, CDR2 FVKESK. The ends were cut back, 5 bases at V and 11 bases at J, with 10 bases in the middle. This CDR3 has 10 amino acids.

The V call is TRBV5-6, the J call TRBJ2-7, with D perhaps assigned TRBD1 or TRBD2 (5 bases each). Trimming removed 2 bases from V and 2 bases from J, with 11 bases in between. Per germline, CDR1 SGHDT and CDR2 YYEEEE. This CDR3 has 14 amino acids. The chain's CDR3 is CASSFRDGPYEQYF. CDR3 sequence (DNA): TGTGCCAGCAGCTTCCGGGACGGGCCCTACGAGCAGTACTTC.

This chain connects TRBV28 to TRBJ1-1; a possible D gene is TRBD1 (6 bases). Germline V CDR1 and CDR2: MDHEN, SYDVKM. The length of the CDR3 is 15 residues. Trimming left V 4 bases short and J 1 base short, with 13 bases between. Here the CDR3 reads CASSSPRTANTEAFF. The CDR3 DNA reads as TGTGCCAGCAGTTCCCCGCGGACAGCGAACACTGAAGCTTTCTTT. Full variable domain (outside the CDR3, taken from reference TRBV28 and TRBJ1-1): DVKVTQSSRYLVKRTGEKVFLECVQDMDHENMFWYRQDPGLGLRLIYFSYDVKMKEKGDIPEGYSVSREKKERFSLILESASTNQTSMYLCASSSPRTANTEAFFGQGTRLTVV.

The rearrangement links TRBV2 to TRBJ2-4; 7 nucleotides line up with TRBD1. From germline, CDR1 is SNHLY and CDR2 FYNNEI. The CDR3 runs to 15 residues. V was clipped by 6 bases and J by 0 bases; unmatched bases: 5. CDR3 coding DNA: TGTGCCAGCAGGAGGGACAGCATAGCCAAAAACATTCAGTACTTC. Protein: CASRRDSIAKNIQYF.

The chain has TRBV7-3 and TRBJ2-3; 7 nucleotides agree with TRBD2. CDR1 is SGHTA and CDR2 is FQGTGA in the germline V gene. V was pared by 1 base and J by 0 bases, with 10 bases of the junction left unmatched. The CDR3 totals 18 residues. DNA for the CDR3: TGTGCCAGCAGCTTAAACTGGCGGGAGAAGGGCAGCACAGATACGCAGTATTTT. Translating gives CASSLNWREKGSTDTQYF.

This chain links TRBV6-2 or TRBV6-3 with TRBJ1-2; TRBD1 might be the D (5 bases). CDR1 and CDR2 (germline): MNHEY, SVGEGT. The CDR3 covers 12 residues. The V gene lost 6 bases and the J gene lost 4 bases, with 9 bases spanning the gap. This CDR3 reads CASSDSPYGYTF. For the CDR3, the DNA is TGTGCCAGCAGCGACAGCCCCTATGGCTACACCTTC.